A single sample gave rise to the 18 T cell receptor beta chains below, sequenced in a study of shared clonotypes between healthy human individuals. Repertoires were generated with immunoSEQ multiplex PCR, while TCRdb's copy carries only in-frame clones and drops some. The table has about 1 million clones, approximately 72% seen once. Sequenced sample: memory CD4+ T cells sorted from blood. Subset defined: CD45RA-negative fraction. These receptors were collected from a man aged 18 to 35 in good health.

This clone was counted at least ten times. The identical CDR3 is also encoded by other nucleotide sequences in the sample. The rearrangement uses TRBV5-4 and TRBJ2-5; TRBD2 agrees at 12 bases. Trimming removed 4 bases from V and 5 bases from J; junction bases left unmatched: 12. This CDR3 region has 17 residues. In germline, CDR1 is SGHNT, CDR2 YYREEE (reference sequence). The DNA of the CDR3 is TGTGCCAGCAGCCGCCCCCCCAGTACTAGCGGGGGGGAGACCCAGTACTTC. The encoded protein is CASSRPPSTSGGETQYF.

The chain couples TRBV11-2 to TRBJ1-5; TRBD1 might be the D (6 bases). The CDR3 extends over 14 amino acids. CDR1 is SGHAT, CDR2 FQNNGV, per germline. Trimming stripped 4 bases from V and 7 bases from J, with 14 bases between. CDR3 residues: CASSSRQAGQPQHF. CDR3 in DNA: TGTGCCAGCAGCTCAAGACAGGCAGGCCAGCCCCAGCATTTT.

This clone was detected many times. V is TRBV6-6 and J is TRBJ2-5; TRBD1 matches at 12 bases. The CDR3 extends over 15 amino acids. In germline, CDR1 is MNHNY, CDR2 SVGAGI (reference sequence). V trimming: 6 bases; J trimming: 5 bases; junction bases outside the gene matches: 7. The CDR3 DNA is TGTGCCAGCAGCCTCGGGACAGGGGGCCGGGAGACCCAGTACTTC. Residues: CASSLGTGGRETQYF.

Concerning this clone itself: One end of the junction is discordant with germline, which a read error may explain. J is TRBJ2-2 and V is TRBV7-7; tentative D call: TRBD1 (5 bases). There are 15 residues in the CDR3. Per the germline V gene, CDR1 is SSHAT and CDR2 is FNYEAQ (reference sequence). CDR3 coding DNA: TGTGCTAGCAGCCCCAGGACATCTGGATCCGGGGAGCTGTTTTTT. Its translation: CASSPRTSGSGELFF.

This clone occurred many times. The gene calls are TRBV29-1 and TRBJ2-3; 14 bases align to TRBD2. The CDR3 loop spans 14 amino acids. Unmatched junction bases numbered 3, after V lost 5 bases and J lost 5 bases. Germline CDR1 and CDR2: SQVTM and ANQGSEA. This CDR3 reads CSVTGLAGVDTQYF. CDR3 sequence (DNA): TGCAGCGTTACGGGACTAGCGGGAGTAGATACGCAGTATTTT.

The V gene is TRBV6-5, the J gene TRBJ2-7, with a weak D call TRBD1 (5 bases). From germline, CDR1 is MNHEY and CDR2 SVGAGI. V lost 4 bases and J lost 3, with 16 bases in between. This CDR3 contains 15 residues. The CDR3 DNA is TGTGCCAGCAGTTTATTATCCTCAGGGTTCTACGAGCAGTACTTC. Its protein is CASSLLSSGFYEQYF.

This clone was observed a handful of times. The CDR3 is CASSFPLANEQYF. The CDR3, as DNA: TGTGCCAGCAGCTTCCCACTAGCGAACGAGCAGTACTTC. The rearrangement joins TRBV5-6 to TRBJ2-5; 7 bases match TRBD2. The closer fit of TRBJ2-7 to the DNA end suggests the J call may be wrong. Germline CDR1 is SGHDT and CDR2 is YYEEEE. This CDR3 has 13 amino acids.

This clone was recorded once. This rearrangement joins TRBV19 to TRBJ1-5; possible D gene TRBD1, 5 bases. The ends were cut back, 3 bases at V and 3 bases at J, with 12 bases in the middle. This CDR3 is 15 amino acids long. CDR1 LNHDA and CDR2 SQIVND come from the germline V gene (reference sequence). CDR3 DNA: TGTGCCAGTAGTATGGGACTCTTGAACAATCAGCCCCAGCATTTT. Translated, it gives CASSMGLLNNQPQHF.

V usage is TRBV7-3 and J usage is TRBJ2-3; 15 bases map to TRBD2. CDR1 and CDR2 from the germline V gene are SGHTA and FQGTGA. The ends lost 5 bases at V and 8 bases at J; junction bases unmatched: 8. The CDR3 totals 16 residues. The CDR3 nucleotides are TGTGCCAGCAGCCGGACTAGCGGGGGGGCTCCAGGTACGCAGTATTTT. Amino acid sequence: CASSRTSGGAPGTQYF. Using reference TRBV7-3 and TRBJ2-3 for the parts outside the CDR3, the full variable domain is GAGVSQTPSNKVTEKGKYVELRCDPISGHTALYWYRQSLGQGPEFLIYFQGTGAADDSGLPNDRFFAVRPEGSVSTLKIQRTERGDSAVYLCASSRTSGGAPGTQYFGPGTRLTVL.

This rearrangement joins TRBV2 to TRBJ2-5; maybe TRBD1 (5 bases). The length of the CDR3 is 11 residues. The V end was cut by 4 bases, the J end by 9 bases, with 9 bases between. Germline V gene sequence: CDR1 SNHLY, CDR2 FYNNEI. The CDR3 spells CASSAGQAQYF. The DNA for the CDR3 is TGTGCCAGCAGTGCCGGACAAGCCCAGTACTTC.

The rearrangement joins TRBV7-3 to TRBJ2-4; D not certain. Germline CDR1 reads SGHTA; CDR2 reads FQGTGA. V was cut by 2 bases and J by 5 bases, with 7 bases left in between. CDR3 length equals 13 residues. DNA of the CDR3: TGTGCCAGCAGCTTATATGCAGAAAACATTCAGTACTTC. This gives the protein CASSLYAENIQYF.

This chain joins TRBV6-1 and TRBJ2-7; TRBD2 matches at 8 bases. This CDR3 spans 16 amino acids. Germline V gene sequence: CDR1 MNHNS, CDR2 SASEGT. The trim removed 2 bases at V and 1 base at J, leaving 7 bases unmatched. DNA of the CDR3: TGTGCCAGCAGTGAATGGTTAGCGGGGTCGTCCTACGAGCAGTACTTC. Its protein is CASSEWLAGSSYEQYF.

The chain recombines TRBV15 with TRBJ2-5; 9 positions match TRBD2. The CDR3 has 14 amino acids. CDR1 is LNHNV and CDR2 is YYDKDF in the germline V gene (reference sequence). V trimming: 7 bases; J trimming: 5 bases; junction bases outside the gene matches: 8. The CDR3 loop is CATTAGGPGETQYF. The CDR3 bases are TGTGCCACCACGGCGGGAGGGCCGGGGGAGACCCAGTACTTC. Variable domain in full (rest from reference TRBV15 and TRBJ2-5): DAMVIQNPRYQVTQFGKPVTLSCSQTLNHNVMYWYQQKSSQAPKLLFHYYDKDFNNEADTPDNFQSRRPNTSFCFLDIRSPGLGDTAMYLCATTAGGPGETQYFGPGTRLLVL.

The chain carries TRBV6-5 and TRBJ1-5; D remains ambiguous. Germline loops: CDR1 MNHEY, CDR2 SVGAGI. Trimming left V 4 bases short and J 1 base short, with 8 bases between. CDR3 length: 14 residues. The CDR3 loop is CASSSIGSNQPQHF. As DNA, the CDR3 is TGTGCCAGCAGTTCAATTGGGAGCAATCAGCCCCAGCATTTT.

CDR3: CASSLARGAGTTYEQYF. CDR3 DNA: TGTGCCAGCAGCTTGGCCAGGGGAGCTGGTACCACCTACGAGCAGTACTTC. J is TRBJ2-7 and V is TRBV5-4; tentative D call: TRBD1 (6 bases). In germline, CDR1 is SGHNT, CDR2 YYREEE (reference sequence). V gave up 0 bases and J gave up 2 bases, with 18 bases separating them. The CDR3 spans 17 residues.

The rearrangement joins TRBV7-6 to TRBJ2-2; no reliable D call. CDR3 length: 13 residues. Trimming removed 3 bases at V and 1 base at J, with 3 bases between. Germline loops: CDR1 SGHVS, CDR2 FNYEAQ. Here the CDR3 reads CASSFMNTGELFF. CDR3 DNA: TGTGCCAGCAGCTTTATGAACACCGGGGAGCTGTTTTTT. Together with reference TRBV7-6 and TRBJ2-2, the CDR3 gives the full variable domain: GAGVSQSPRYKVTKRGQDVALRCDPISGHVSLYWYRQALGQGPEFLTYFNYEAQQDKSGLPNDRFSAERPEGSISTLTIQRTEQRDSAMYRCASSFMNTGELFFGEGSRLTVL.

This clone has a single count. The chain employs TRBV4-1 and TRBJ1-6; TRBD1 aligns across 7 bases. V trimming: 5 bases; J trimming: 1 base; junction bases outside the gene matches: 5. The CDR3 runs 16 residues. The germline gives CDR1 MGHRA, CDR2 YSYEKL. The CDR3: CASSDRAGSYNSPLHF. Here the CDR3 DNA reads TGCGCCAGCAGCGACAGGGCTGGATCCTATAATTCACCCCTCCACTTT.

V gene TRBV5-6 combines with J gene TRBJ2-3; D is undetermined. Germline values: CDR1 SGHDT, CDR2 YYEEEE. The CDR3 is made up of 17 amino acids. The V and J ends lost 0 bases and 0 bases respectively, with 14 bases between them. In DNA, the CDR3 is TGTGCCAGCAGCTTGGTGGCAGGCCGAGAGAGCACAGATACGCAGTATTTT. Protein sequence: CASSLVAGRESTDTQYF.